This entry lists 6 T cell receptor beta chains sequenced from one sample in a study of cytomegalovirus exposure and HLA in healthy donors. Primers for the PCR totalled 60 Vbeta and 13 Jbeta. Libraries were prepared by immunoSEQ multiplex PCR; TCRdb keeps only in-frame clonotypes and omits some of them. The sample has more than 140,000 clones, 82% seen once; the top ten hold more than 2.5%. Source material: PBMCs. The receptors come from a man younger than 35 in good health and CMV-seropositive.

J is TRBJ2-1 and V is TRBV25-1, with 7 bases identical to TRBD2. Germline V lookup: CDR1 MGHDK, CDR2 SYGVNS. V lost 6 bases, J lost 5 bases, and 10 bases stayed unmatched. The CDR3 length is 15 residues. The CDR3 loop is CASREGTTYHNEQFF. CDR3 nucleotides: TGTGCCAGCAGAGAAGGGACTACGTACCACAATGAGCAGTTCTTC.

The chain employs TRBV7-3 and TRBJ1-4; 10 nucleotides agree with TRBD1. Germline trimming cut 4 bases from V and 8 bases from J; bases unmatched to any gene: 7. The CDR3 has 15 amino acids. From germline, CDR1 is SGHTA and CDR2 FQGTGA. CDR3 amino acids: CASSSSGTGDEKLFF. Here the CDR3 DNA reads TGTGCCAGCAGCTCGAGTGGGACAGGGGACGAAAAACTGTTTTTT.

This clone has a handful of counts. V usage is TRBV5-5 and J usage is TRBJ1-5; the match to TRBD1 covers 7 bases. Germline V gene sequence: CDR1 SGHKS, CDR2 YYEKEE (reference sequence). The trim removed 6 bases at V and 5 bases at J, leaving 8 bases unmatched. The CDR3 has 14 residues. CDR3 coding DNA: TGTGCCAGCAAACTGGGGCAGGGGGATCAGCCCCAGCATTTT. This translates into CASKLGQGDQPQHF.

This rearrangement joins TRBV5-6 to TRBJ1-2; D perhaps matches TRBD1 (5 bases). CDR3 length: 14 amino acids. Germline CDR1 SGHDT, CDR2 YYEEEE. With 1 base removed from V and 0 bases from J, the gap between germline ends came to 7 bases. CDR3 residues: CASSLTGANYGYTF. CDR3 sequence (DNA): TGTGCCAGCAGCTTGACAGGAGCTAACTATGGCTACACCTTC.

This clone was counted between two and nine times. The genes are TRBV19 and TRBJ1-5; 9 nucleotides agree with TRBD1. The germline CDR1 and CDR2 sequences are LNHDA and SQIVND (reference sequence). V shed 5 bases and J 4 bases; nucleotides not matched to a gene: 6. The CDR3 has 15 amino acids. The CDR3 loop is CASSPTGTGNQPQHF. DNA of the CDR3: TGTGCCAGTAGTCCGACCGGGACAGGGAATCAGCCCCAGCATTTT.

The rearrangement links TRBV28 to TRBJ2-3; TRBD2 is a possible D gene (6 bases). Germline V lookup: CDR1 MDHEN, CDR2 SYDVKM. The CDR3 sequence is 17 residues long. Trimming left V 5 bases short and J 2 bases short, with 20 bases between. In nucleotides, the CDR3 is TGTGCCAGCAGTCCGCACCCTCTTAGCGGCCTCACAGATACGCAGTATTTT. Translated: CASSPHPLSGLTDTQYF.